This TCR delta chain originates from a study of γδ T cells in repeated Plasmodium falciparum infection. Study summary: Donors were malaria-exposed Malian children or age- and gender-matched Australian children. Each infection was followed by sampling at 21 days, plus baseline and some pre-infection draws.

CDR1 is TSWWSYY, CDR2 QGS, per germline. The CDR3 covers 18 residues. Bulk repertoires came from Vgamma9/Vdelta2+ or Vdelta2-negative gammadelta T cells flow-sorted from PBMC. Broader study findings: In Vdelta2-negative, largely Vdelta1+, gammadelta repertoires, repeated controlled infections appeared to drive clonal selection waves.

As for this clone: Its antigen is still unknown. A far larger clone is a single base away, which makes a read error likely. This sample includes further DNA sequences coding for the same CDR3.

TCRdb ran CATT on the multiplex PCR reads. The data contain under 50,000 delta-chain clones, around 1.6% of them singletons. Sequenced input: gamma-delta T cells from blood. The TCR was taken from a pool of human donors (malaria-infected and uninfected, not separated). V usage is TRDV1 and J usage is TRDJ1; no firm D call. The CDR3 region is CALGEALGVERHTDKLIF. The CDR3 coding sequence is TGTGCTCTTGGGGAAGCCCTAGGGGTGGAGAGACACACCGATAAACTTATCTTT.